This is a list of T cell receptor beta chains from one sample in a study of cytomegalovirus exposure and HLA in healthy donors. Clones were sequenced by immunoSEQ multiplex PCR, and TCRdb holds only the in-frame ones, with some missing. The sample carries some 130,000 clones, 75% to 85% recorded once. The sample taken for sequencing was PBMCs. All receptors come from a woman aged 40 to 55 in good health and CMV-seronegative. Each CDR3 is given with its conserved first and last residue. D genes are given only for firm matches. Only part of the rows carry a size: once, few, many, or a class if the clone is expanded.

TRBJ1-2 TRBD1 TRBV2 . TGTGCCAGCAGTGGCGGGACAGCAAGCTATGGCTACACCTTC CASSGGTASYGYTF
TRBJ2-5 TRBD1 TRBV14 . TGTGCCTATCCTTTCCGGGACAGGGATTTTTTAGAGACCCAGTACTTC CAYPFRDRDFLETQYF
TRBJ2-3 TRBD1 TRBV7-9 once TGTGCCATCCCTCAGGGGGCGCGGGCAGATACGCAGTATTTT CAIPQGARADTQYF
TRBJ1-1 TRBD1 TRBV13 . TGTGCCAGCAGCCCAAGGACAGGTTATTACACTGAAGCTTTCTTT CASSPRTGYYTEAFF
TRBJ1-2 TRBD1 TRBV18 . TGTGCCAGCTCACCACCAACAGGGGGAGGGTATGGCTACACCTTC CASSPPTGGGYGYTF
TRBJ1-2 TRBD1 TRBV15 . TGTGCCACCAGCAGGGACAGGGCCGACTATGGCTACACCTTC CATSRDRADYGYTF
TRBJ2-1 . TRBV7-2 few TGTGCCAGCAGCCCACGGACAGTCTACAATGAGCAGTTCTTC CASSPRTVYNEQFF
TRBJ2-7 . TRBV27 . TGTGCCAGCAGTTGGGCCGGCTCTTCCTACGAGCAGTACTTC CASSWAGSSYEQYF
TRBJ2-7 TRBD2 TRBV7-3 once TGTGCCAGCAGCGATAGCGGGAGGGGCGAGCAGTACTTC CASSDSGRGEQYF
TRBJ2-5 . TRBV13 . TGTGCCAGCAGCTTAGAACGGTCCAAGAGAGAGACCCAGTACTTC CASSLERSKRETQYF
TRBJ1-4 . TRBV6-1 few TGTGCCAGCAGGGAACAGGGAAACTTGAATGAAAAACTGTTTTTT CASREQGNLNEKLFF
TRBJ2-3 TRBD2 TRBV29-1 once TGCAGCGCTGGGGGACTAGGAGTTGGGGATACGCAGTATTTT CSAGGLGVGDTQYF
TRBJ2-5 TRBD2 TRBV14 . TGTGCCAGCAGCCAAGATCTGAAGCGGGGTTACCAAGAGACCCAGTACTTC CASSQDLKRGYQETQYF
TRBJ2-1 . TRBV6-5 few TGTGCCAGCAGAGGGGACTCTTACGATGAGCAGTTCTTC CASRGDSYDEQFF
TRBJ2-1 TRBD2 TRBV10-3 . TGTGCCATCAGTGATGCGGGAGGCTCCTACAATGAGCAGTTCTTC CAISDAGGSYNEQFF
TRBJ2-3 . TRBV15 . TGTGCCACCAGCAGGGGAGTAGCGGATCACACAGATACGCAGTATTTT CATSRGVADHTDTQYF
TRBJ1-1 TRBD1 TRBV2 once TGTGCCAGCAGTGAATTGGGGGCCACAGGGGGCGCCGGGGCTTTCTTT CASSELGATGGAGAFF
TRBJ2-6 . TRBV6-5 . TGTTCCAGCAGACTGCCCCTCTCTGGGGCCAACGTCCTGACTTTC CSSRLPLSGANVLTF
TRBJ1-6 . TRBV10-3 . TGTGCCATCAGTGAGACGGTGGACTCTGGGGTTTCACCCCTCCACTTT CAISETVDSGVSPLHF
TRBJ1-6 . TRBV6-1 . TGTGCCAGCAGTGAAGGGGCCCCAGACCAGGTTTCACCCCTCCACTTT CASSEGAPDQVSPLHF
TRBJ1-1 TRBD1 TRBV7-9 . TGTGCCAGCAGCTTCGGGACAGGGAACACTGAAGCTTTCTTT CASSFGTGNTEAFF
TRBJ2-2 . TRBV7-8 . TGTGCCAGCAGCACGCCCTTGTGGGGGGGGCCGAACACCGGGGAGCTGTTTTTT CASSTPLWGGPNTGELFF
TRBJ1-1 . TRBV5-4 . TGTGCCAGCAGCCCACCCCCTCCGGGGAGTGAAGCTTTCTTT CASSPPPPGSEAFF
TRBJ2-5 . TRBV4-2 . TGTGCCAGCAGCCAACGACAGGAAGAGACCCAGTACTTC CASSQRQEETQYF
TRBJ1-1 . TRBV6-5 once TGTGCCAGCAGAACGGGACACCTGAACACTGAAGCTTTCTTT CASRTGHLNTEAFF
TRBJ2-7 . TRBV4-3 . TGCGCCAGCAGCCAACGGCTCAGGGGCTCCTACGAGCAGTACTTC CASSQRLRGSYEQYF
TRBJ1-6 . TRBV5-1 . TGCGCCAGCAGTGGGCAGAATAATTCACCCCTCCACTTT CASSGQNNSPLHF
TRBJ1-2 TRBD1 TRBV4-2 once TGTGCCAGCAGCCAAGGAGACAGGGCCTATGGCTACACCTTC CASSQGDRAYGYTF
TRBJ2-7 . TRBV29-1 . TGCAGCGTTGAAGTGCCTAAGAGAGGCGAGCAGTACTTC CSVEVPKRGEQYF
TRBJ1-4 . TRBV5-4 . TGTGCCAGCAGCTTGACTCCGCTAGGCGAAAAACTGTTTTTT CASSLTPLGEKLFF
TRBJ2-3 TRBD1 TRBV25-1 . TGTGCCAGCAGACCCAACAGGGGGGTACGGACAGATACGCAGTATTTT CASRPNRGVRTDTQYF
TRBJ2-7 . TRBV11-2 . TGTGCCAGCAGCTTAGTTGACAGGAATATGGACGAGCAGTACTTC CASSLVDRNMDEQYF
TRBJ1-4 . TRBV14 . TGTGCCAGCAGCCATTTAGTGGATGAAAAACTGTTTTTT CASSHLVDEKLFF
TRBJ1-6 . TRBV4-1 . TGCGCCAGCAGCCGCGGGTTTGGGAATTCACCCCTCCACTTT CASSRGFGNSPLHF
TRBJ1-5 TRBD1 TRBV27 . TGTGCCAGCAGTTCACAGGGGTACAATCAGCCCCAGCATTTT CASSSQGYNQPQHF
TRBJ2-7 TRBD1 TRBV4-2 . TGTGCCAGCAGCCAAGCCGGCCGGGACAGTTCCTACGAGCAGTACTTC CASSQAGRDSSYEQYF
TRBJ2-2 TRBD2 TRBV9 . TGTGCCAGCAGCGTAGGTGGGCGGGAGACCGGGGAGCTGTTTTTT CASSVGGRETGELFF
TRBJ2-7 TRBD1 TRBV7-2 . TGTGCCAGCAGCTTAAGGGACAGGGGATGGAACGAGCAGTACTTC CASSLRDRGWNEQYF
TRBJ1-2 . TRBV18 once TGTGCCAGCTCACCATCCCGGGAGGGCTATGGCTACACCTTC CASSPSREGYGYTF
TRBJ2-3 . TRBV4-3 few TGCGCCAGCAGCCAAGGCCTAGGACAAGGCACAGATACGCAGTATTTT CASSQGLGQGTDTQYF
TRBJ2-7 TRBD1 TRBV5-6 . TGTGCCAGCAGCCTAACCGGGACAGGGGGACACGAGCAGTACTTC CASSLTGTGGHEQYF
TRBJ2-2 . TRBV10-3 . TGTGCCATCAGTTCGAGGGCAGGGACTTCGTACACCGGGGAGCTGTTTTTT CAISSRAGTSYTGELFF
TRBJ2-1 . TRBV7-2 . TGTGCCAGCAGCTTATCTCCCCCTAACAATGAGCAGTTCTTC CASSLSPPNNEQFF
TRBJ1-1 . TRBV4-1 . TGCGCCAGCAGCGAAACAGGCTTTGAGGCTTTCTTT CASSETGFEAFF
TRBJ1-3 . TRBV4-2 . TGTGCCCGCAGCCAACAGGCTGGCCAGGCTGGAAACACCATATATTTT CARSQQAGQAGNTIYF
TRBJ1-2 . TRBV5-4 . TGTGCCAGCAGCCCCCCAGGACAGCAGCATTATGGCTACACCTTC CASSPPGQQHYGYTF
TRBJ2-1 TRBD1 TRBV5-6 . TGTGCCAGCACCAAATACCGGGACAGTGGGGAGTTCTTC CASTKYRDSGEFF
TRBJ1-2 . TRBV5-1 . TGCGCCAGCAGCTTGCAGGGTAACTATGGCTACACCTTC CASSLQGNYGYTF